This TCR beta chain was retrieved from a study of spatial heterogeneity in lung cancer. Study as a whole: Samples came from 72 TRACERx patients with untreated early-stage lung cancer. PBMC collected at follow-up were sequenced when available, a median of roughly 2 years after resection.

The CDR3 length is 13 residues. Germline CDR1 is MDHEN and CDR2 is SYDVKM. Trimming left V 7 bases short and J 10 bases short, with 19 bases between. Time point meaning: blood at routine non-recurrence follow-up after resection. Unsorted samples of tumor, nontumor lung or frozen PBMC had their whole RNA sequenced. Findings and caveats of the study: Ubiquitous, expanded tumor-derived TCRs were more frequently observed in blood at resection than at follow-up.

This clonotype showed up many times. Its antigen is as yet unknown. Unique molecular identifiers, one per molecule, were present on every TCR cDNA molecule. TCRdb fed the 5' RACE reads into MiXCR, producing one record per CDR3 protein. The sample has around 110,000 distinct CDR3 sequences, 9.5% to 15% seen once. The specimen comprised PBMCs, sampled at follow-up. The clonotype comes from a male donor with early-stage non-small cell lung cancer. The chain is built from TRBV28 and TRBJ1-2; possibly TRBD1 for D (6 bases). CDR3 in DNA: TGTGCCAGCAACACTCTCCGGGACATCTCCTACACCTTC. It specifies CASNTLRDISYTF.